This T cell receptor (beta chain) came from a study of blood T cell repertoires in COVID-19. Study-wide background: Acute-phase and convalescent COVID-19 samples originated in the United States, Italy and Spain. The cDNA or gDNA used as material had been derived from T cells, B-cell-depleted T cells, or PBMCs.

Authors' data handling: Amplification from reference gene primers served as the basis for estimated nucleated cell counts. Profiling relied on immunoSEQ multiplex PCR, and the TCRdb table lists in-frame clones only, not all of them. Clone size and V and J calls were adopted from that table, with D and trimming inferred from the DNA. The data contain around 200,000 clones, 75% to 90% of them seen just once; the ten biggest clones take up approximately 6.1%. The germline CDR1 and CDR2 sequences are WSHSY and SAAADI. This CDR3 contains 15 residues. Trimming cost V 2 bases and J 9 bases; bases outside gene matches: 12.

The sequenced sample was peripheral blood. This sequence originates from a middle-aged woman with acute or convalescent COVID-19. This chain uses TRBV10-2 with TRBJ2-7; 8 bases match TRBD2. The CDR3 loop reads CASSETPQVSGAQYF. The CDR3 bases are TGCGCCAGCAGTGAGACCCCCCAGGTTAGCGGGGCGCAGTACTTC.